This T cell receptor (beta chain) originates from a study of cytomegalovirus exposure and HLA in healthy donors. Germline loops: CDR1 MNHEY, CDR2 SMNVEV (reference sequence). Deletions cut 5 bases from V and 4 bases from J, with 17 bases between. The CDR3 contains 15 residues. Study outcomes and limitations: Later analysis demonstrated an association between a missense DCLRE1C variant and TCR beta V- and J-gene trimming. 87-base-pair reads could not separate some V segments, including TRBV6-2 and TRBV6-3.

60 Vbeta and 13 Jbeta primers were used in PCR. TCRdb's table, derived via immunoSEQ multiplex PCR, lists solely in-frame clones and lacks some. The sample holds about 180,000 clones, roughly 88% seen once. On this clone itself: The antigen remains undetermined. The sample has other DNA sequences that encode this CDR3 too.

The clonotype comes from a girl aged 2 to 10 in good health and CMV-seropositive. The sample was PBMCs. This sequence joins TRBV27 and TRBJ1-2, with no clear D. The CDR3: CASSPIPPGTYGYTF. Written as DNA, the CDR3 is TGTGCCAGCAGTCCAATCCCCCCAGGAACCTATGGCTACACCTTC.